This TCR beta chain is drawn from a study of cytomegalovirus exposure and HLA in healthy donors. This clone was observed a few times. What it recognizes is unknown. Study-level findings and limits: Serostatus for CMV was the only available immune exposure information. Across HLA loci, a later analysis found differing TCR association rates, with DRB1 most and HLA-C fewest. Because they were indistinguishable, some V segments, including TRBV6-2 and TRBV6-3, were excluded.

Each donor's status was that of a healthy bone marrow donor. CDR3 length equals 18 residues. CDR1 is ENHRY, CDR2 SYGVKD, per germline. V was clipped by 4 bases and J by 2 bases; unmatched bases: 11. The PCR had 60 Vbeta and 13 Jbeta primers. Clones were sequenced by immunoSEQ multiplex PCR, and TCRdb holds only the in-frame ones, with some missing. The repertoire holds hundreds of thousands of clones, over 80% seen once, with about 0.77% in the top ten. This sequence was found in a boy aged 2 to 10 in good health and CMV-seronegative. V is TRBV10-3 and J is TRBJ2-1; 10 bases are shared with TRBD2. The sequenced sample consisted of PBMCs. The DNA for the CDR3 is TGTGCCATCAGTGGGTTCTTAGCGGGAGGAACACCCTACAATGAGCAGTTCTTC. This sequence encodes CAISGFLAGGTPYNEQFF.